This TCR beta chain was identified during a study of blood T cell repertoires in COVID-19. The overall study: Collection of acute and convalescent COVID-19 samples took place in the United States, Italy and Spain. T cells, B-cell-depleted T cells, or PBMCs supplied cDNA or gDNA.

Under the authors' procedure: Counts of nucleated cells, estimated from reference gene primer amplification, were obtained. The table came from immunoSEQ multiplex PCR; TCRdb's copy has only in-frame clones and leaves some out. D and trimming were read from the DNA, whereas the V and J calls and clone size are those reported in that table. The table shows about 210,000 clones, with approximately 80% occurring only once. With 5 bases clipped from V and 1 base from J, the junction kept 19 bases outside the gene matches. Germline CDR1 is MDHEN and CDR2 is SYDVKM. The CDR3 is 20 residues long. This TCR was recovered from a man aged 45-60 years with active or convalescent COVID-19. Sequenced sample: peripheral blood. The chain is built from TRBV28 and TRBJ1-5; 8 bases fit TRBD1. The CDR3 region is CASSTSFRDRFLGSNQPQHF. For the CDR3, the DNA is TGTGCCAGCAGTACATCTTTCCGGGACAGGTTCCTAGGGAGCAATCAGCCCCAGCATTTT. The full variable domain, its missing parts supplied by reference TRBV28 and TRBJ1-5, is DVKVTQSSRYLVKRTGEKVFLECVQDMDHENMFWYRQDPGLGLRLIYFSYDVKMKEKGDIPEGYSVSREKKERFSLILESASTNQTSMYLCASSTSFRDRFLGSNQPQHFGDGTRLSIL.